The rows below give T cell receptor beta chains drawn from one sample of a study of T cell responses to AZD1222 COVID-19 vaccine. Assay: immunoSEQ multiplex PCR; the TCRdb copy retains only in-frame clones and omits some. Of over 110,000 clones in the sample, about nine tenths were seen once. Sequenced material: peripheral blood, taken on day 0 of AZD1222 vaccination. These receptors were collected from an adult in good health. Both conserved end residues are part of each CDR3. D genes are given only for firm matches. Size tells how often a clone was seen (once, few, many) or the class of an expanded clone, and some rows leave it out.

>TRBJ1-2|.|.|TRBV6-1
TGTGCCAGCAGTGAGCAGCCAGGCAACTATGGCTACACCTTC
CASSEQPGNYGYTF
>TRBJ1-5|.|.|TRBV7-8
TGTGCCAGCAGCCGGACAGCCAATCAGCCCCAGCATTTT
CASSRTANQPQHF
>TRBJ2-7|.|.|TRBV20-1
TGCAGTGCTAACAGAGACTACGAGCAGTACTTC
CSANRDYEQYF
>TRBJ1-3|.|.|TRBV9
TGTGCCAGCAGCGCCGATGGGAGGGGTGACATCGAGTCGCATTTT
CASSADGRGDIESHF
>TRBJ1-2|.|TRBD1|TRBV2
TGTGCCAGCATCCGGACAGGTTCTAACTATGGCTACACCTTC
CASIRTGSNYGYTF
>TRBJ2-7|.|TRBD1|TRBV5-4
TGTGCCAGCAGCCCTTCCGGGACAGGGACAATTGGCGAGCAGTACTTC
CASSPSGTGTIGEQYF
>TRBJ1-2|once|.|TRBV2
TGTGCCAGCAGGGGCCAGGGGAAGCGGCACCTAAAGGCCCCCTTC
CASRGQGKRHLKAPF
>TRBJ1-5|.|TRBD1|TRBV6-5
TGTGCCAGCAGTCCTGGACAGGGAGGCAATCAGCCCCAGCATTTT
CASSPGQGGNQPQHF
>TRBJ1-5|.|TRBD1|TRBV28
TGTGCCAGCAGTAAGGGACAGGGCAATCAGCCCCAGCATTTT
CASSKGQGNQPQHF
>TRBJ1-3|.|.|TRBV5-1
TGCGCCAGCAGCTTGGGACCGGGGGGCTTGCGGAACACCATATATTTT
CASSLGPGGLRNTIYF
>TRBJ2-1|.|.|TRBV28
TGTGCCAGCAGTTTTTTTGGCCATTTCAATGAGCAGTTCTTC
CASSFFGHFNEQFF
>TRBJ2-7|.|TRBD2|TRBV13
TGTGCCAGCAGCCGCACGAAATCCCCGGGACTAGCGGCTTACGAGCAGTACTTC
CASSRTKSPGLAAYEQYF
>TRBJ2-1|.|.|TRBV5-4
TGTGCCAGCCAAGCTTATGAGCAGTTCTTC
CASQAYEQFF
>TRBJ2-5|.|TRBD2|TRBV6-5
TGTGCCAGCAGTTACTTGGTGGGAGGGTTGGGAGAGACCCAGTACTTC
CASSYLVGGLGETQYF
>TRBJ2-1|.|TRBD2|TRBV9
TGTGCCAGCAGCGACCGAGCGGGGGCCTCCTCCTACAATGAGCAGTTCTTC
CASSDRAGASSYNEQFF
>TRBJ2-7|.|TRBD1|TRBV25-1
TGTGCCAGCAGTGCCGGACAGGGGAGGGGCTACGAGCAGTACTTC
CASSAGQGRGYEQYF
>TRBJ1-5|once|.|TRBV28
TGTGCCAGCAACATGGAGGGACGGGGCAATCAGCCCCAGCATTTT
CASNMEGRGNQPQHF
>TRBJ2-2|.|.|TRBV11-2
TGTGCCAGCAGCCCCCTGACAGGGAGGTGGATCACCGGGGAGCTGTTTTTT
CASSPLTGRWITGELFF
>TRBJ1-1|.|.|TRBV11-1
TGTGCCAGCAGCCTCGGGCCGCTGAACACTGAAGCTTTCTTT
CASSLGPLNTEAFF
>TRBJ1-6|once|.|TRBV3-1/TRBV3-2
TGTGCCAGCAGCCAAGTGTCCAGTTATAATTCACCCCTCCACTTT
CASSQVSSYNSPLHF